This TCR beta chain was sequenced for a study of tumor-infiltrating lymphocytes in primary liver carcinoma. There are a few counts of this clonotype. From unsorted bulk tissue weighing about 17-30 mg, DNA and RNA were co-extracted. Viable tumor cells exceeded 85% in all tumor samples. The input was 500 ng total RNA; TCR beta cDNA was made from it with a constant-region primer. Slightly modified ARM-PCR with three nested multiplex PCR rounds yielded TCR beta libraries. In the first two PCR rounds, TRBV1-TRBV30 forward primers were paired with a C-beta reverse primer, and each round lasted roughly 10 cycles. MiXCR was run by TCRdb on the multiplex PCR reads, yielding one entry per CDR3 protein. The sample records some 110,000 distinct CDR3 sequences, 60% to 75% being singletons. V dropped 7 bases and J dropped 2 bases, with 4 bases sitting between them. CDR1 and CDR2 from the germline V gene are MDHEN and SYDVKM. There are 11 residues in the CDR3.

Sequenced input: liver tumor tissue from sampling region 3. Specified subset: tumor region T3, left-lateral pole. The V gene is TRBV28, the J gene TRBJ2-3; D not certain. The clonotype was recovered from a woman aged 55-69 years with primary liver carcinoma and hepatitis B virus infection. The DNA of the CDR3 is TGTGCCAGCACCACCACAGATACGCAGTATTTT. Its protein product is CASTTTDTQYF.